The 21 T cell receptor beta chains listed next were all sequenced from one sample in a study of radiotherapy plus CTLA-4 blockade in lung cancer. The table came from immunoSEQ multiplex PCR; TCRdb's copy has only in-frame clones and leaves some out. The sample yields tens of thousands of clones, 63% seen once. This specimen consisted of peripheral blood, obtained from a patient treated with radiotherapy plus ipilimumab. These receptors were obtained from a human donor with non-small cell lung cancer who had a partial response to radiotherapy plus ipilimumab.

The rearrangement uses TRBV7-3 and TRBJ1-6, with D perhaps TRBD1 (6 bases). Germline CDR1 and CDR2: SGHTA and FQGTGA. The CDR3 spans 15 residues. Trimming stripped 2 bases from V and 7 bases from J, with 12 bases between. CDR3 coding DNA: TGTGCCAGCAGCTTAGGTGTAGGGGGAAATTCACCCCTCCACTTT. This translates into CASSLGVGGNSPLHF.

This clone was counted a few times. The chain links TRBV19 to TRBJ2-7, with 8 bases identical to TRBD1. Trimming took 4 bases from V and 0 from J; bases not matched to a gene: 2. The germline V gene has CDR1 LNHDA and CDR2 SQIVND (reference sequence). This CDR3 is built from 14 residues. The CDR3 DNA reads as TGTGCCAGTAGTAGGACAGGGTCCTCCTACGAGCAGTACTTC. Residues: CASSRTGSSYEQYF.

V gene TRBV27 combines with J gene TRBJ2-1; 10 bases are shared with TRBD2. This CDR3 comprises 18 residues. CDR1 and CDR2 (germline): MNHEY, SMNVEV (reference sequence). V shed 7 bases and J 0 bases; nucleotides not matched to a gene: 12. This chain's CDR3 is CASKSSGGSGSSYNEQFF. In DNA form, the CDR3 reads TGTGCCAGCAAAAGTAGCGGGGGGTCGGGGAGCTCCTACAATGAGCAGTTCTTC.

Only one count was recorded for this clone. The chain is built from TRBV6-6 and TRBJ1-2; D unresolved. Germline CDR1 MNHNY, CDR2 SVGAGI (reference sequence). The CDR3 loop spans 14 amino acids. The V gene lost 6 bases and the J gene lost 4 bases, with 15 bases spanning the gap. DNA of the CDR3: TGTGCCAGCAGCCTCCAGGCGAACGGCTATGGCTACACCTTC. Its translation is CASSLQANGYGYTF.

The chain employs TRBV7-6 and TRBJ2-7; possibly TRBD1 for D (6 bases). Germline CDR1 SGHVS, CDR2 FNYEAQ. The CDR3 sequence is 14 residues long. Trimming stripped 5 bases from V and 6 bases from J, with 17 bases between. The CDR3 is CASSPSGDAGEQYF. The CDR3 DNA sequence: TGTGCCAGCAGCCCCTCAGGGGATGCAGGCGAGCAGTACTTC.

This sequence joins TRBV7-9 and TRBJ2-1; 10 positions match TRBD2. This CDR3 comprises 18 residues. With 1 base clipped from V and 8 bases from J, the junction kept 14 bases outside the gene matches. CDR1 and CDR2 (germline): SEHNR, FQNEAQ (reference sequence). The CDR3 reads CASSLGPPRVAGGYEQFF. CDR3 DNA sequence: TGTGCCAGCAGCTTAGGGCCCCCTCGGGTAGCGGGAGGTTATGAGCAGTTCTTC.

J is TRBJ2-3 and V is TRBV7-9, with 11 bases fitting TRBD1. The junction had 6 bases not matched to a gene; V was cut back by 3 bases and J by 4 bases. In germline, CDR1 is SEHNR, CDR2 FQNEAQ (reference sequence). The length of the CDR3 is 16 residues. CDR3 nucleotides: TGTGCCAGCAGCTTCCCGGGACAGGGGGGTGCAGATACGCAGTATTTT. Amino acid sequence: CASSFPGQGGADTQYF.

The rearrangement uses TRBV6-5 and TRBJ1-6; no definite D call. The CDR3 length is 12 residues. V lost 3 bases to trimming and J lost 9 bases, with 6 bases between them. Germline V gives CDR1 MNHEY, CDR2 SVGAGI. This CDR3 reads CASSYTGSPLHF. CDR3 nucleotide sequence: TGTGCCAGCAGTTATACGGGTTCACCCCTCCACTTT.

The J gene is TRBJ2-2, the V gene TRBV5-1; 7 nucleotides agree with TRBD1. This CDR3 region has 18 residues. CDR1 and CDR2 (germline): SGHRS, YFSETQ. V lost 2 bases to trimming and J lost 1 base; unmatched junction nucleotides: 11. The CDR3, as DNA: TGCGCCAGCAGCTTAAGCCCCCCACAGGGGCGGAACACCGGGGAGCTGTTTTTT. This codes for CASSLSPPQGRNTGELFF.

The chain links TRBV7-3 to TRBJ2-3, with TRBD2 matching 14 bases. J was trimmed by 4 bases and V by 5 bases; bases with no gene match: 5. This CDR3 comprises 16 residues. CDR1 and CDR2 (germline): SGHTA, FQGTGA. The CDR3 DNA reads TGTGCCAGCAGCCTGACTAGCGGGAGGGGGTCAGATACGCAGTATTTT. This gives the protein CASSLTSGRGSDTQYF.

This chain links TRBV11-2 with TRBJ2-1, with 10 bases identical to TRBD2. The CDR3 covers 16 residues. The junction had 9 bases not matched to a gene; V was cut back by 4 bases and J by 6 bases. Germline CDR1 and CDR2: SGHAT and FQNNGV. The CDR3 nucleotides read TGTGCCAGCAGCTCCTCTCTTTGGACTAGCGGCAATGAGCAGTTCTTC. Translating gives CASSSSLWTSGNEQFF.

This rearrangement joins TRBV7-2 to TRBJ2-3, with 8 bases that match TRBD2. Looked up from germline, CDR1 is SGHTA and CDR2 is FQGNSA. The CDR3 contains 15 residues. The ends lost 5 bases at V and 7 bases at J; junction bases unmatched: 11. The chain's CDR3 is CASSPTVAGWNTQYF. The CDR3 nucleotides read TGTGCCAGCAGCCCCACGGTAGCGGGGTGGAATACGCAGTATTTT.

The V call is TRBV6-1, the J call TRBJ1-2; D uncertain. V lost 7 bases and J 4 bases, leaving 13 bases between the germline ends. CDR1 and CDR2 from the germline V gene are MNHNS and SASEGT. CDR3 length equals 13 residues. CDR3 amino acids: CASKPPGIYGYTF. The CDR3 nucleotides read TGTGCCAGCAAACCCCCAGGAATCTATGGCTACACCTTC.

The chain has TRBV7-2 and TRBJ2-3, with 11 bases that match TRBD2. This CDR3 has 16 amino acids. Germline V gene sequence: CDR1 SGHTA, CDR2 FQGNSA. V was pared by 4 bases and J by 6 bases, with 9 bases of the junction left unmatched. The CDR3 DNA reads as TGTGCCAGCAGCTCCTGGACTAGCGGGCCTTATGATACGCAGTATTTT. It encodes CASSSWTSGPYDTQYF.

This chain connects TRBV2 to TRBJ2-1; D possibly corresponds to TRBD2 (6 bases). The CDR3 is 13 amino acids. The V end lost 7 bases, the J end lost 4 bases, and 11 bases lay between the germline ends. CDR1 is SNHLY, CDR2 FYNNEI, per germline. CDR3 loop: CASMDRGYNEQFF. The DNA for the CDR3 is TGTGCCAGCATGGACCGGGGGTACAATGAGCAGTTCTTC.

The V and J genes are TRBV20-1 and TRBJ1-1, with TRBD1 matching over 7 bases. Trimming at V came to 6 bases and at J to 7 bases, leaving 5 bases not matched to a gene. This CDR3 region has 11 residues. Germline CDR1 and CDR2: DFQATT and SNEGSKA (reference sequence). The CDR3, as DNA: TGCAGTGCCCATGGGGACAGTGAAGCTTTCTTT. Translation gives CSAHGDSEAFF.

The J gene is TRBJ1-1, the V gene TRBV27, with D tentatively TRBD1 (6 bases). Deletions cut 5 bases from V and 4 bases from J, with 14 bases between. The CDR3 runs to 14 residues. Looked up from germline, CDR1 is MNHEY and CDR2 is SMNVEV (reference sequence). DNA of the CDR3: TGTGCCAGCAGTGGGGGGGCCGGGACCACTGAAGCTTTCTTT. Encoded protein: CASSGGAGTTEAFF.

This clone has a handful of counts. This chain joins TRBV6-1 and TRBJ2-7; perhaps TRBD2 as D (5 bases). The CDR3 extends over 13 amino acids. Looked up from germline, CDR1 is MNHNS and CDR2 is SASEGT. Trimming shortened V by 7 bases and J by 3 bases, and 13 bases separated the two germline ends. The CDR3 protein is CASTVGGYYEQYF. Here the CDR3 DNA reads TGTGCCAGCACCGTAGGAGGTTACTACGAGCAGTACTTC.

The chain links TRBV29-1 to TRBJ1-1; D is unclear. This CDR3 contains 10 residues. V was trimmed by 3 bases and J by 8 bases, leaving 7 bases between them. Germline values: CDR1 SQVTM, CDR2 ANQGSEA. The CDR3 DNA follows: TGCAGCGTTGACTCGTTAGAAGCTTTCTTT. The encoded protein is CSVDSLEAFF.

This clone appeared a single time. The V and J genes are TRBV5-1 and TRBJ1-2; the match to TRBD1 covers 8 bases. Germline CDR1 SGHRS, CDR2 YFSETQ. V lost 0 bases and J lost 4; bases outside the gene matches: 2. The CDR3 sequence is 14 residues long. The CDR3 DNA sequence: TGCGCCAGCAGCTTGGGCCAGGGGGCCTATGGCTACACCTTC. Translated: CASSLGQGAYGYTF. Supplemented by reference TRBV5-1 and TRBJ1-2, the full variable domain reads KAGVTQTPRYLIKTRGQQVTLSCSPISGHRSVSWYQQTPGQGLQFLFEYFSETQRNKGNFPGRFSGRQFSNSRSEMNVSTLELGDSALYLCASSLGQGAYGYTFGSGTRLTVV.

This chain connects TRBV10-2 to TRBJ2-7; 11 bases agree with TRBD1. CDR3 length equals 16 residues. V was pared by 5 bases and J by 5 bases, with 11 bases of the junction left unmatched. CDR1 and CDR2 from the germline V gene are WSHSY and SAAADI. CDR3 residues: CASSPTGTGGFNEQYF. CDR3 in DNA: TGCGCCAGCAGTCCAACCGGGACAGGGGGATTCAACGAGCAGTACTTC.